The clone carrying this TCR beta chain was recorded a few times. Its antigen is currently unknown. These data belong to a study of CD8 T cells in ankylosing spondylitis. MiXCR, run by TCRdb on the 5' RACE reads, gives a single entry per CDR3 protein. The sample contains about 160,000 distinct CDR3 sequences, about 16% of which appear only once. The trim removed 3 bases at V and 14 bases at J, leaving 10 bases unmatched. The CDR3 loop spans 13 amino acids. General study points: The disease-linked clones had a CD8+ phenotype and low blood frequencies.

The sample comprised blood, either unsorted or a sorted T cell fraction (not recorded which). The genes are TRBV12-3 or TRBV12-4 and TRBJ2-1; 7 positions agree with TRBD2. The clonotype was recovered from a male donor with ankylosing spondylitis or in good health (not recorded which). This CDR3 reads CASSLKGGTTKFF. In nucleotides, the CDR3 is TGTGCCAGCAGTTTGAAAGGAGGGACTACTAAGTTCTTC.